Each of the 20 T cell receptor beta chains below was sequenced from the same sample in a study of beta chain features in type 1 diabetes. The whole isolated RNA underwent reverse transcription, so sequencing captured expressed TCRB transcripts. Sequencing used immunoSEQ multiplex PCR; TCRdb keeps in-frame clones, though not all of them. The table has approximately 470,000 clones, around 28% seen once; the top ten hold about 0.065%. The sequenced material came from naive CD4+ T cells from blood. The receptors originated from a man younger than 30 in good health.

The chain recombines TRBV9 with TRBJ1-2, with D hard to call. Germline CDR1 is SGDLS and CDR2 is YYNGEE. This CDR3 comprises 14 residues. Trimming left V 2 bases short and J 7 bases short, with 15 bases between. The CDR3 DNA sequence: TGTGCCAGCAGCGTTGAGACGGACTTTGGTGGCTACACCTTC. Protein: CASSVETDFGGYTF.

The table lists this clone with a few counts. This chain's CDR3 is CASSPLRGQGPYEQYF. In DNA form, the CDR3 reads TGTGCCAGCAGCCCTCTCCGAGGACAGGGGCCCTACGAGCAGTACTTC. This chain links TRBV9 with TRBJ2-7, with 9 bases lining up with TRBD1. CDR1 SGDLS and CDR2 YYNGEE come from the germline V gene. The CDR3 loop spans 16 amino acids. V gave up 4 bases and J gave up 2 bases; unmatched junction bases: 10.

The CDR3, as DNA: TGTGCCAGCAGTCCGACAGAACAAGTGCAGTTCTTC. Amino acids: CASSPTEQVQFF. This chain uses TRBV7-2 with TRBJ2-1, with D possibly TRBD1 on 5 matching bases. The germline gives CDR1 SGHTA, CDR2 FQGNSA. The CDR3 is made up of 12 amino acids. Trimming took off 6 bases at V and 12 bases at J, with 15 bases between the two ends.

This clone was detected a few times. This chain connects TRBV27 to TRBJ2-4; D tentatively reads TRBD1 or TRBD2 (5 bases each). Germline V lookup: CDR1 MNHEY, CDR2 SMNVEV (reference sequence). This CDR3 comprises 14 residues. The V end lost 0 bases, the J end lost 5 bases, and 8 bases lay between the germline ends. CDR3 region: CASSLSWDQNIQYF. CDR3 sequence (DNA): TGTGCCAGCAGTTTATCGTGGGACCAAAACATTCAGTACTTC.

This chain joins TRBV6-5 and TRBJ2-1; a possible D gene is TRBD1 (6 bases). CDR1 and CDR2 from the germline V gene are MNHEY and SVGAGI. Deletions cut 5 bases from V and 2 bases from J, with 13 bases between. CDR3 length: 15 amino acids. CDR3 sequence reads: CASSRTVSTYNEQFF. The CDR3 nucleotides read TGTGCCAGCAGTAGGACAGTTTCTACCTACAATGAGCAGTTCTTC.

This clone has just one count. The chain uses TRBV7-6 and TRBJ2-1; D gene uncertain. The CDR3 spans 14 residues. Trimming took 0 bases from V and 3 from J, leaving 6 bases between them. Looked up from germline, CDR1 is SGHVS and CDR2 is FNYEAQ. In DNA, the CDR3 is TGTGCCAGCAGCTTAGCTGGGCGCTACAATGAGCAGTTCTTC. Its translation: CASSLAGRYNEQFF.

The V gene is TRBV30, the J gene TRBJ1-2; D not resolved. Germline loops: CDR1 GTSNPN, CDR2 SVGIG (reference sequence). V was pared by 1 base and J by 0 bases, with 3 bases between. The CDR3 runs 12 residues. CDR3 in amino acids: CAWSDTNYGYTF. For the CDR3, the DNA is TGTGCCTGGAGTGACACTAACTATGGCTACACCTTC.

The genes are TRBV29-1 and TRBJ2-3; the D is unclear. The CDR3 loop spans 10 amino acids. The germline V gene has CDR1 SQVTM and CDR2 ANQGSEA. The ends were cut back, 6 bases at V and 2 bases at J, with 3 bases in the middle. The chain's CDR3 is CSVYTDTQYF. The CDR3 DNA is TGCAGCGTGTACACAGATACGCAGTATTTT.

This clone was picked up one time. This chain uses TRBV5-4 with TRBJ2-2, with no clear D. Per germline, CDR1 SGHNT and CDR2 YYREEE (reference sequence). Trimming left V 0 bases short and J 2 bases short, with 11 bases between. This CDR3 has 16 residues. CDR3 sequence (DNA): TGTGCCAGCAGCTTGGTATCGGGCATCAACACCGGGGAGCTGTTTTTT. Its protein is CASSLVSGINTGELFF.

The V call is TRBV30, the J call TRBJ1-1; D is uncertain. This CDR3 has 11 residues. V shed 8 bases and J shed 4 bases, with 11 bases lying between them. Germline V CDR1 and CDR2: GTSNPN, SVGIG (reference sequence). The CDR3 here is CARELGTEAFF. CDR3 sequence (DNA): TGTGCCCGGGAGTTGGGCACTGAAGCTTTCTTT.

The chain joins TRBV7-2 to TRBJ2-3; 13 bases fit TRBD2. The CDR3 length is 18 residues. Trimming took 0 bases from V and 5 from J; bases not matched to a gene: 8. The germline V gene encodes CDR1 SGHTA and CDR2 FQGNSA. CDR3 nucleotides: TGTGCCAGCAGCTTAGCGGGCGGACTAGCGGGAGCCCTAGATACGCAGTATTTT. It specifies CASSLAGGLAGALDTQYF.

This rearrangement joins TRBV19 to TRBJ2-2, with 7 positions matching TRBD2. Unmatched junction bases numbered 7, after V lost 4 bases and J lost 2 bases. CDR3 length equals 16 residues. Per the germline V gene, CDR1 is LNHDA and CDR2 is SQIVND (reference sequence). The CDR3 nucleotides are TGTGCCAGTAGTACCTCTAGCGGAAGTAACACCGGGGAGCTGTTTTTT. Residues: CASSTSSGSNTGELFF.

The rearrangement uses TRBV11-2 and TRBJ2-7; TRBD2 aligns across 10 bases. From germline, CDR1 is SGHAT and CDR2 FQNNGV. V lost 2 bases to trimming and J lost 4 bases; unmatched junction nucleotides: 8. The CDR3 loop spans 16 amino acids. CDR3 DNA sequence: TGTGCCAGCAGCTTATCGACCGGGACTAGCGTATACGAGCAGTACTTC. It specifies CASSLSTGTSVYEQYF.

The chain is built from TRBV15 and TRBJ1-2; perhaps TRBD1 as D (6 bases). Germline CDR1 and CDR2: LNHNV and YYDKDF (reference sequence). V was clipped by 0 bases and J by 4 bases, with 9 bases between them. The CDR3 consists of 14 residues. The CDR3 nucleotides are TGTGCCACCAGCAGAGAACGGACAGCCTATGGCTACACCTTC. Protein sequence: CATSRERTAYGYTF.

V usage is TRBV2 and J usage is TRBJ2-2; D remains ambiguous. CDR3 length equals 11 residues. Germline V gene data show CDR1 as SNHLY and CDR2 as FYNNEI. Trimming pared 5 bases from V and 6 bases from J, leaving 4 bases between. The CDR3: CASSNAGELFF. The CDR3 DNA sequence: TGTGCCAGCAGTAACGCCGGGGAGCTGTTTTTT.

This clone has a handful of counts. Compared with germline, one end of the junction differs, possibly owing to a read error. The chain combines TRBV7-9 with TRBJ2-1; 7 bases agree with TRBD2. Looked up from germline, CDR1 is SEHNR and CDR2 is FQNEAQ (reference sequence). This CDR3 is 12 amino acids long. CDR3 coding DNA: TGTGCCAGCAGCGGAGAGGGAGGGCCGGGGATCTTC. It encodes CASSGEGGPGIF.

The J gene is TRBJ2-3, the V gene TRBV2; D may be TRBD2 (5 bases). Germline CDR1 and CDR2: SNHLY and FYNNEI. This CDR3 region has 13 residues. Trimming removed 6 bases at V and 8 bases at J, with 15 bases between. CDR3 protein: CASRAPMGSTQYF. The CDR3 DNA is TGTGCCAGCAGGGCGCCCATGGGGAGTACGCAGTATTTT.

V usage is TRBV6-1 and J usage is TRBJ2-2, with 9 positions matching TRBD2. The CDR3 sequence is 16 residues long. Germline CDR1 is MNHNS and CDR2 is SASEGT. The junction had 6 bases not matched to a gene; V was cut back by 4 bases and J by 3 bases. As DNA, the CDR3 is TGTGCCAGCAGTGTTCTAGCGGGACGGTACACCGGGGAGCTGTTTTTT. Translating gives CASSVLAGRYTGELFF.

This clone showed up just a few times. V gene TRBV9 combines with J gene TRBJ2-5; TRBD2 matches at 7 bases. J gave up 0 bases and V 2 bases, and 4 bases lay outside the gene matches. The CDR3 extends over 15 amino acids. The germline gives CDR1 SGDLS, CDR2 YYNGEE. CDR3 DNA: TGTGCCAGCAGCGTGCTAGCGGACTACCAAGAGACCCAGTACTTC. Residues: CASSVLADYQETQYF.

This clone was recorded only once. The chain is built from TRBV18 and TRBJ2-3; 7 nucleotides agree with TRBD2. The CDR3 is 18 amino acids. CDR1 is KGHSH, CDR2 LQKENI, per germline. J gave up 2 bases and V 3 bases, and 14 bases lay outside the gene matches. The CDR3 bases are TGTGCCAGCTCACCCTTGCCCCCTAGCGGAGAGATCACAGATACGCAGTATTTT. As protein: CASSPLPPSGEITDTQYF.